What follows is one T cell receptor (beta chain) and its context. Its antigen is currently not known. No base qualities exist here, and no much larger clone lies one base off it. This entry comes from a study of shared clonotypes between healthy human individuals (dated by TCRdb to 2020 to 2021). In the study overall: The cohort comprised a couple of women and a few men aged 18 to 49 years. Per donor, three plates each were used for CD4 naive and CD4 memory, two for CD8 naive, and one for CD8 memory. The study deeply sequenced blood TCR repertoires of five healthy adults to estimate repertoire size and the extent of clonotype sharing between individuals. To increase sequencing depth and limit assay-specific biases, TCR repertoire library preparation and sequencing were carried out by different laboratories using diverse techniques. Each donor's leukapheresis produced roughly between roughly 0.85 and 9.5 billion PBMCs.

Healthy HIV-negative adults with no recently reported acute infections or vaccinations were included as donors. Every donor was a Caucasian adult residing in Nashville, Tennessee, USA. CD4+ T cells were enriched by magnetic negative selection; naive cells were then positively selected on CD45RA, and the negative fraction formed the memory subset. Blood was obtained by leukapheresis, after which PBMCs were separated by Ficoll-Histopaque density gradient centrifugation and cryopreserved in liquid nitrogen vapor phase. Purity and quantity of every magnetically sorted T cell population were checked by analytical flow cytometry. Each sorted fraction had its genomic DNA isolated and then quantified by UV absorbance on a Nanodrop 2000c. Using the deep immunoSEQ assay, multiplex PCR amplified TCR CDR3 regions from genomic DNA. Genomic DNA extracted from each cell subset was distributed evenly over all wells of several immunoSEQ 96-well plates, and each plate served as one replicate. For sorted subsets, each replicate PCR was loaded with 200 ng genomic DNA, equivalent to about 30,000 T cell genomes. The purified libraries were quantified using a Qubit 3.0 fluorometer, sized with a Bioanalyzer 2100, and then quantified again using the KAPA Library Quantification kit. Every immunoSEQ 96-well plate was sequenced on a separate single-read 150-cycle Illumina NextSeq 550 flow cell. On the authors' methods: The immunoSEQ output contained only junctional sequences without quality scores, so filtering could not match that applied to full-length reads. To assign V/J genes and CDR3, sequences were annotated using PyIR, a Python wrapper for IgBLAST v1.9, with IMGT germline references. Any read was removed if the V/J assignment was weak (E-value above 1e-6), the CDR3 was missing, or the read contained stop codons, out-of-frame junctions, or ambiguous translated residues. V3J clonotypes were defined by identical inferred V gene, J gene, and CDR3 amino acid sequence. Percentage overlap between repertoires was computed as shared unique clonotypes divided by the size of the smaller repertoire. Three approaches were used to assess repertoire richness: RTK rarefaction, the Chao1 estimator, and Recon v2.1 estimates of unobserved clonotypes. OLGA was used to compute generation probabilities for all TCRbeta clonotypes that the gDNA method yielded from a few donors. As stored in TCRdb, this immuneACCESS dataset retains in-frame rearrangements with V and J assigned. A fraction of the clones does not appear; measured against another copy, unresolved V genes explain less than half of the discrepancy, and the remainder lacks a known reason. That table supplies the V and J calls and clone size; D and trimming were determined from the DNA. Recorded for this sample are more than 2 million clones; 85% to 95% of them occurred a single time. 0.13% of the sample is taken by the ten largest.

Findings and caveats that apply to the study as a whole: Clonotypes shared by all four sorted-subset donors showed higher generation probabilities than non-shared clonotypes. Because the study included a small number of donors, the genetic and exposure-history diversity represented was limited. Rarefaction of sorted-subset datasets indicated incomplete sequencing despite the large sequencing depth. Roughly 5% of naive CD4, 3% to 3.5% of naive CD8, 2% to 2.5% of memory CD4, and 0.4% of memory CD8 clonotypes were shared across a handful of donors. Larger estimated clonotype richness was generally found for naive subsets than for memory subsets. Only blood was sampled, and tissue TCR repertoires likely differ from those in blood. Based on pairwise subsampling, the degree of clonotype sharing among donors was expected to be affected by sequencing depth.

According to the germline V gene, CDR1 reads SGHDN and CDR2 reads FVKESK. At the junction V is shortened by 1 base and J by 3 bases, with 10 bases in between. The CDR3, from cysteine to phenylalanine, totals 15 residues. Here the CDR3 DNA is all that survives: 45 bases in frame from base 1. The chain is encoded by TRBV14 joined to TRBJ2-1, and the D gene may be TRBD1, 5 bases matching. This receptor was taken from a young man in good health. Sequenced sample: naive CD4+ T cells sorted from blood. What the cell subset or site label conveys for this sample: CD45RA+ positively selected. The nucleotides are TGTGCCAGCAGCCAAGCCAGGGTCGACTACAATGAGCAGTTCTTC. Its coded protein is CASSQARVDYNEQFF.